This T cell receptor beta chain came from a study of T cells in tumors after PD-1 blockade. The overall study: Some patients also took daily vismodegib 150 mg during anti-PD-1 treatment.

This CDR3 has 15 amino acids. Assay used: immunoSEQ multiplex PCR; TCRdb lists only in-frame clones, some missing. This sample has about 24,000 clones, with nearly 85% found just once. The sample was PBMCs, taken after anti-PD-1 treatment. The receptor comes from a human donor with basal cell carcinoma. The rearrangement joins TRBV21-1 to TRBJ1-3. TRBV21-1 is a pseudogene. CDR3 bases: TGTGCCAACCTACCAACCGGGACCGCTGGAAACACCATATATTTT. The encoded protein is CANLPTGTAGNTIYF.